Reported below is one TCR beta chain. Its antigen target is currently unknown. Base qualities are not at hand, and no much larger clone is one base apart. This specimen belongs to a study of cytomegalovirus exposure and HLA in healthy donors (dated by TCRdb to the late 2010s). General notes on the study: In an earlier analysis of approximately 640 of the donors, 276 Gb of sequence data and about 110 million unique TCR beta sequences from 150 million to 200 million T cells were reported. Roughly 300 gigabases of sequencing data and around 85 million unique TCR sequences made up an early release that covered several hundred HLA-typed donors. Among the 398 genotyped donors, around 79% belonged to the genetic ancestry cluster associated with self-reported Caucasian donors. The aim of the study was to test whether cataloging public T cell receptors could identify signatures of past pathogen exposure. The T cell repertoires of several hundred subjects were profiled by immunosequencing and related to cytomegalovirus serostatus. Along with the roughly 670-subject first cohort, a separate validation cohort of over a hundred different subjects was used. To predict cytomegalovirus infection status, the study brought together high-throughput TCR immunosequencing, statistical association of individual TCRs with disease status, and machine learning. In a later analysis, previously published TCR beta repertoires from 666 donors were re-analyzed and high-resolution HLA genotyping was added so that TCR occurrence patterns could be studied. Rather than using new phenotypic data, the later analysis identified candidate immune exposures from TCR beta sequences and from how often those sequences occurred across donors. To decide whether each TCR beta V gene segment behaved as functional or pseudogenic, an earlier analysis of some 600 of the donors relied on high-throughput TCR beta sequencing. Donor age, sex, ethnicity and CMV serostatus were collected together with the repertoire data. In a later genetic analysis, genome-wide SNP genotypes for about 55% of the 666 donors were used, and that subset was treated as a discovery cohort. All discovery cohort repertoires had been generated using a single sequencing platform. Both class I and class II loci were covered by HLA typing, at four-digit resolution. The number of donors typed differed by locus, with 629-630 for A, B, C, DRB1 and DQB1, 522 for DQA1, over 600 for DPA1, and around 460 for DPB1. Several DR-DQ haplotypes were handled as single units for association and clustering because linkage in the cohort was strong. On average, roughly 240,000 unique TCR beta nucleotide sequences were sequenced per donor among 350 to 400 genotyped donors of the cohort, with about 17% of those sequences being non-productive.

The cohort comprised fewer than 750 healthy bone marrow donors. At the time of sampling, all cohort members were nominally healthy, though unrecorded immune exposures were likely present. The donor tested CMV seropositive and was one of the 289 seropositive cohort members. Each donor provided a peripheral blood sample, and peripheral blood mononuclear cells were used for TCR beta sequencing. The Qiagen DNeasy Blood Extraction Kit was used to extract genomic DNA from the blood cell samples. The full study reports these points: According to a later genetic analysis, donors in an Asian-associated ancestry cluster had fewer N-insertions in productive TCRs than the approximately 690-donor mean. Because some donors lacked HLA typing at each locus, the association tests relied only on the typed subset. In an earlier analysis of 587 of the donors, most TCR beta V segments were observed in productive rearrangements about 87% or about 30% of the time, broadly matching IMGT annotations. A group of highly shared sequence variants was considered likely to be a technical artifact of the sequencing pipeline. A later analysis associated approximately 17,000 TCR beta sequences with specific HLA alleles at a false discovery rate of 0.05. CMV serostatus was the only immune exposure information available for the cohort. The cohort was sequenced for TCR beta chains only, and without alpha or paired-chain data the features that could be detected were limited. In a later analysis, TCR association rates were found to vary across HLA loci, with the most associated TCRs seen for DRB1 alleles and the fewest for HLA-C alleles. According to a later analysis, parvovirus B19, influenza, CMV and Epstein-Barr virus appeared linked to several top co-occurrence clusters. Presence/absence analyses assumed roughly uniform sequencing depth across donors, an assumption that may not hold. A later analysis found that HLA-associated TCR beta chains were more clonally expanded and had lower generation probabilities than equally common non-associated chains. Because counts were too low, around 18 rarely observed V segments, including chromosome 9 orphons, were left out of the earlier analysis of 500 to 750 of the donors. Correlated functional status among segregating V segments might reflect linkage disequilibrium, but an unknown experimental factor could not be ruled out. A further reported finding was that TCR beta sequences accurately predicted the HLA-A and HLA-B alleles for most subjects in the first cohort. Most TCR sequences were observed very rarely across donors, whereas some public TCRs were present in many individuals. Three of the identified cytomegalovirus-associated TCR beta chains were confirmed in vitro to be specific for cytomegalovirus antigens. The classifier was reported to diagnose cytomegalovirus status with high specificity and sensitivity in both the original cohort and the validation cohort. An association between a missense DCLRE1C variant and V-gene and J-gene trimming of TCR beta chains was found in a later genetic analysis and replicated in an independent cohort. A later analysis found that most CMV-associated TCR beta chains appeared HLA-restricted, with HLA associations seemingly driven largely by CMV exposure. The study gave a list of 150 to 200 TCR beta chains associated with cytomegalovirus. Strong co-occurrence of HLA alleles, especially DR and DQ, made assigning TCR associations to individual alleles difficult. According to the authors, the approach could potentially be generalized to other disease states and immunological phenotypes.

The library relied on the immunoSEQ multiplex PCR assay. For the multiplex PCR, a mixture combining 60 forward primers for TCR Vbeta segments and 13 reverse primers for TCR Jbeta segments was used. Amplification of the CDR3 region of rearranged TCR beta genes was performed with a multiplex PCR assay on genomic DNA. The Illumina HiSeq System was used to sequence the amplified TCR beta libraries as 87-base-pair reads. On the study's bioinformatics: A later analysis tallied around 87 million unique TCR beta chains across the 666 repertoires, and approximately 11 million of those chains were shared by two or more donors. A nearest-neighbor algorithm error-corrected the raw reads and collapsed the reads into unique sequences, merging closely related sequences to remove PCR and sequencing errors. V, D and J gene segments were assigned by aligning CDR3 sequences to IMGT reference sequences. For a sequence to be retained, a match of at least six nucleotides was required to both a V gene segment and a J gene segment. A rearrangement counted as productive if the CDR3 had no stop codons and remained in frame with V and J, and every other rearrangement counted as non-productive. CDR3 was defined by IMGT convention, running from the second conserved V-encoded cysteine to the conserved J-encoded phenylalanine. The earlier analysis of some 550 of the donors excluded any sequence lacking an unambiguous match to a single V gene segment. In an earlier analysis of a few hundred of the donors, a V segment was called functional when productive rearrangements were above 56.7%, and segregating when the standard deviation between donors exceeded 5%. A statistical classification framework was developed to diagnose cytomegalovirus status using the catalog of TCR beta chain sequences. V and J gene assignment, in a later analysis, came from comparing TCR nucleotide sequences with IMGT/GENE-DB human TR gene sequences. In a later analysis, CDR3 sequences and most-parsimonious VDJ recombination scenarios were assigned using the TCRdist pipeline. In a later analysis, each TCR beta chain was defined by its CDR3 amino acid sequence together with its V-gene family, and reads without a unique V-gene family were excluded. To address suspected cross-contamination and a sequencing artifact, a later analysis removed 592 highly shared, low-generation-probability nucleotide sequences. In a later analysis, a clonal expansion index was calculated for each public chain from normalized within-repertoire ranks of inferred template counts. Generation probabilities in a later analysis came from a VDJ recombination model fitted to out-of-frame rearrangements, and those results were checked against IGoR. Hypergeometric tests were used in a later analysis to score TCR-TCR, TCR-HLA and TCR-CMV co-occurrence, with a repertoire-size bias correction applied to the TCR pairs. To estimate false discovery rates, a later analysis permuted the HLA or CMV assignments 20 times. In a later analysis, co-occurring TCRs were grouped using DBSCAN, with TCRdist sequence similarity added in when clustering inside HLA-allele-positive subsets. Co-occurrence clustering excluded repertoires with fewer than 30,000 or more than 120,000 public chains, plus five with anomalous nucleotide sharing. What TCRdb holds here is the immuneACCESS table cut down to in-frame rearrangements. Part of the clones is not present; checked against another copy, under half of the missing clones reflect an unresolved V gene, and the others are unexplained. V and J calls and clone size are copied from that table; D and trimming were computed from the DNA. In this sample the table shows about 150,000 clones, less than 85% of which occur a single time. The ten largest clones represent roughly 6.7% of the sample.

The sequenced sample was PBMCs. The TCR originated in a man aged 50 or older in good health and CMV-seropositive.

The DNA sequence is given as TGTGCCAGCAGCTTAGCCCCAGACTACGAGCAGTACTTC. Its protein reads: CASSLAPDYEQYF. This chain joins TRBV11-3 to TRBJ2-7; the D gene lacks a confident call. V is clipped by 1 base and J by 3 bases, and the sequence between their germline boundaries is 7 bases long. The CDR3 runs 13 amino acids, cysteine and phenylalanine included. Only the CDR3 region is kept as DNA, spanning 39 bases read in frame from base 1. According to the germline V gene, CDR1 reads SGHNT and CDR2 reads YENEEA. Supplemented by the reference TRBV11-3 and TRBJ2-7 proteins around the CDR3, the complete variable domain is EAGVVQSPRYKIIEKKQPVAFWCNPISGHNTLYWYLQNLGQGPELLIRYENEEAVDDSQLPKDRFSAERLKGVDSTLKIQPAELGDSAVYLCASSLAPDYEQYFGPGTRLTVT.